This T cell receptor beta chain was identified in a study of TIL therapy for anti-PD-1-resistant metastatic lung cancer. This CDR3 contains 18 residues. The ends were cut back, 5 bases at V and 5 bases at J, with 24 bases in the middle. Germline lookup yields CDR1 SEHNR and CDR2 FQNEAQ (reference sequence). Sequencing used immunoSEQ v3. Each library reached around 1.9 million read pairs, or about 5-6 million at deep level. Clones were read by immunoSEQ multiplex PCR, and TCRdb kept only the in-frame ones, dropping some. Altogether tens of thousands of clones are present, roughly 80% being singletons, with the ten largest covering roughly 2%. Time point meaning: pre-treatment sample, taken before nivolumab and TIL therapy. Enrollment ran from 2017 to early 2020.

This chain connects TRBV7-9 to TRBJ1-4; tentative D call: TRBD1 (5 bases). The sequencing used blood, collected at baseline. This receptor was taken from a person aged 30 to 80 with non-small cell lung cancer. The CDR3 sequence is CASSPRGPEGGVNEKLFF. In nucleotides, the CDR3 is TGTGCCAGCAGCCCGAGGGGTCCAGAAGGAGGGGTAAATGAAAAACTGTTTTTT.